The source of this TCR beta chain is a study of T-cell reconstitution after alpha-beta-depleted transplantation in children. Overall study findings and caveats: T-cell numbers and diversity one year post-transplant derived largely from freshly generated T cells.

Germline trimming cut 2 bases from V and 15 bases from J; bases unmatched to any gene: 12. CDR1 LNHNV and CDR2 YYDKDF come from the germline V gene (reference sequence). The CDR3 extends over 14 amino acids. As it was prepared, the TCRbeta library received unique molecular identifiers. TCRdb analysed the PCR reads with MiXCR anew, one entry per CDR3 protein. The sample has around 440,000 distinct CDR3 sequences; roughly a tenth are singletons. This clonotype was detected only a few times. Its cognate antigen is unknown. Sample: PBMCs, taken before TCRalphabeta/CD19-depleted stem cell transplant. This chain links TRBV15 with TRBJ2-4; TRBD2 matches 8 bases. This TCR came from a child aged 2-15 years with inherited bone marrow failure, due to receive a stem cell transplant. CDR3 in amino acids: CATSRLEQRESTYF. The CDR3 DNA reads TGTGCCACCAGCAGACTCGAACAGCGGGAGTCGACGTACTTC.